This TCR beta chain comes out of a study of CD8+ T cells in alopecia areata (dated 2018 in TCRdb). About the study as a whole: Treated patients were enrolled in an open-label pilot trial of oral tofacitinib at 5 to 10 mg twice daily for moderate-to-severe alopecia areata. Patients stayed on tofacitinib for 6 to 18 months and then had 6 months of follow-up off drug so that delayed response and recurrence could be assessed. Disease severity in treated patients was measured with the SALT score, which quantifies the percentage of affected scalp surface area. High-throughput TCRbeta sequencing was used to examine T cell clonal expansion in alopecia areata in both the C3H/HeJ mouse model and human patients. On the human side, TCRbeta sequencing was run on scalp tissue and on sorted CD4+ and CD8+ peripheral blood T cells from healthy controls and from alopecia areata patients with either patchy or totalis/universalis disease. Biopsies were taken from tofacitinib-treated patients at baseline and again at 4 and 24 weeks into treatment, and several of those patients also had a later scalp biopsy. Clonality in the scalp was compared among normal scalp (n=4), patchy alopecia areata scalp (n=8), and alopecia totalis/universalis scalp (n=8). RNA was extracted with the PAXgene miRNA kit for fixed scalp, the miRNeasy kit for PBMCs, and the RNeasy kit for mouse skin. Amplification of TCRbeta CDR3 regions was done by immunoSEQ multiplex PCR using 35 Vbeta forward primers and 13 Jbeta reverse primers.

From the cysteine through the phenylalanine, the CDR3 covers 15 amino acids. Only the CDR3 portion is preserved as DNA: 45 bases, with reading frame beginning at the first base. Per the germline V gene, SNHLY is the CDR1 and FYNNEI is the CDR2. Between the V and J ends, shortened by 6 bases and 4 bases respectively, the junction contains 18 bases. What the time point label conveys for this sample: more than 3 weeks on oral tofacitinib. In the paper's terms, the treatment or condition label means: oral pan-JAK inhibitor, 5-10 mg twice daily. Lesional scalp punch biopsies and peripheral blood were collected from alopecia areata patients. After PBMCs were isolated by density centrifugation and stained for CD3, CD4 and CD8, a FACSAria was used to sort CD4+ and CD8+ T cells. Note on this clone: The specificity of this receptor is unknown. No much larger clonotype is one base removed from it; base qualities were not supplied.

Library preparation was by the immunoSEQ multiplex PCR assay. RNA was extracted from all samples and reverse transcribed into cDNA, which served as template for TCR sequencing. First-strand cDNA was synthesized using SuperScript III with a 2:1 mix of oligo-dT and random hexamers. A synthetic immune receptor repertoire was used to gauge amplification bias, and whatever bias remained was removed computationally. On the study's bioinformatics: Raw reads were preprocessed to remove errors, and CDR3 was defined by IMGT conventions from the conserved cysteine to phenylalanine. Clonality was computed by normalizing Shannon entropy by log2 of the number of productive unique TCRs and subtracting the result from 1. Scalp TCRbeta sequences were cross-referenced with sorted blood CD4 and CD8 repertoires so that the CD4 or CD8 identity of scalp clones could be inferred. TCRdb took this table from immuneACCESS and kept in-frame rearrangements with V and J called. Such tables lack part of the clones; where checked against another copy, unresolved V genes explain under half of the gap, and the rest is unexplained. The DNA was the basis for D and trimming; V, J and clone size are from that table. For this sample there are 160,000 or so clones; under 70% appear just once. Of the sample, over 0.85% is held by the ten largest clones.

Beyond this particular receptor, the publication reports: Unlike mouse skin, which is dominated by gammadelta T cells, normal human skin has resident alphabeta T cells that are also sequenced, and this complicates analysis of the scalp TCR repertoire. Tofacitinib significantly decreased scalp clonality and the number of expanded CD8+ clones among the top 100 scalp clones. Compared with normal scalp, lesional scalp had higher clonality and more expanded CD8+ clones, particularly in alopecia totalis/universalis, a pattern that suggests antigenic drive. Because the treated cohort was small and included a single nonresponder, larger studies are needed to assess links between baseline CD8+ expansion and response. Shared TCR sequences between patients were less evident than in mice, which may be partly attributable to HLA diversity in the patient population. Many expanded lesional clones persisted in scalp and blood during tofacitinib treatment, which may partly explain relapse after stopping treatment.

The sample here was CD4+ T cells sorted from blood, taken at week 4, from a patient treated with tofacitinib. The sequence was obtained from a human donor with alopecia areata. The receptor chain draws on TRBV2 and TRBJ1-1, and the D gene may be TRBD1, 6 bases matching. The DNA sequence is TGTGCCAGCAGGCCGACACAGGGAGTGTCCACTGAAGCTTTCTTT. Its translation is CASRPTQGVSTEAFF.